These 3 T cell receptor beta chains were sequenced from one sample in a study of regulatory T cells in long-lasting Graves disease. Time point indicated: persistent/refractory GD, antithyroid drugs over 5 years with positive TRAb. Extracted RNA from PBMCs served as the source of the TCR library. Assembly of TCR beta libraries relied on iRepertoire HTBI primers together with Arm-PCR of CDR3 regions. TCRdb processed the multiplex PCR reads anew with MiXCR; each CDR3 protein has one entry. Among 600,000 to 850,000 distinct CDR3 sequences listed, around 30% were seen once. The sample was peripheral blood mononuclear cells (PBMCs), taken when the disease was refractory, from a patient treated with antithyroid drugs. All receptors come from a female donor with Graves disease.

This clonotype occurred a few times. V usage is TRBV30 and J usage is TRBJ2-1, with D perhaps being TRBD1 or TRBD2 (6 bases each). The germline CDR1 and CDR2 sequences are GTSNPN and SVGIG (reference sequence). The CDR3 consists of 16 residues. Trimming took off 3 bases at V and 0 bases at J, with 15 bases between the two ends. The CDR3 sequence is CAWRGGRQSSYNEQFF. The CDR3 nucleotides read TGTGCCTGGAGGGGGGGCCGTCAAAGCTCCTACAATGAGCAGTTCTTC.

The sample holds a few counts of this clonotype. Relative to the germline gene, one junction end is altered; a read error may explain this. The V call is TRBV10-2, the J call TRBJ1-1, with TRBD1 identical over 8 bases. CDR3 length: 14 amino acids. Germline CDR1 is WSHSY and CDR2 is SAAADI. DNA of the CDR3: TGTGCCAGCAGACCCGGGACAGGGAACACTGAAGCTTTCTTT. Translated: CASRPGTGNTEAFF.

This clonotype was seen more than once but under ten times. CDR3 region: CASSFTLRAGTEAFF. For the CDR3, the DNA is TGTGCCAGCAGTTTCACTTTGAGGGCGGGCACTGAAGCTTTCTTT. V is TRBV6-5 and J is TRBJ1-1; D gene unclear. Trimming took off 4 bases at V and 4 bases at J, with 16 bases between the two ends. There are 15 residues in the CDR3. CDR1 and CDR2 from the germline V gene are MNHEY and SVGAGI.